This paragraph covers one T cell receptor beta chain sequence. Antigen: not known. The sample comes from a study of human T cells and chemical hapten exposure. Overall study: Across its roughly 25 weeks, the study gave patients weekly diphenylcyclopropenone doses to the scalp. Study observations and caveats: TCRs exceeding a frequency of 1 in 1000 stayed unchanged under DPC sensitization.

Time point given: patch test 1, 2 weeks after DPC sensitization. Regarding treatment: therapeutic diphenylcyclopropenone sensitization with weekly scalp DPC. Ahead of applying each patch test, blood was sampled. Individual cDNA molecules each carried unique molecular identifiers attached by the library. In TCRdb, the RACE reads were re-called with MiXCR into one record per CDR3 protein. The sample includes about 360,000 distinct CDR3 sequences, approximately 6.9% of them seen just once. This CDR3 spans 11 amino acids. Germline V lookup: CDR1 MGHDK, CDR2 SYGVNS. Between the trimmed V and J ends, which lost 3 bases and 5 bases, there was a span of 4 bases.

This sequence joins TRBV25-1 and TRBJ1-1; the D is unclear. This TCR was recovered from a woman under 30 with alopecia areata. Some clones in this sample may be carry-over from other donors' samples. The sample here was whole blood, taken in connection with sensitization to the hapten diphenylcyclopropenone (DPC). The CDR3: CASSESTEAFF. The CDR3 coding sequence is TGTGCCAGCAGTGAGAGTACTGAAGCTTTCTTT.